This is a list of T cell receptor beta chains from one sample in a study of blood T cell repertoires in COVID-19. Only in-frame clones appear in the TCRdb table, and some are missing; sequencing was by immunoSEQ multiplex PCR. This table has 250,000 to 300,000 clones, 85% to 90% appearing once. Source material: peripheral blood. All receptors derive from a man between 18 and 29 years old with active or convalescent COVID-19. CDR3s include the opening cysteine and the closing phenylalanine or tryptophan. A D gene is named only where the DNA matches it firmly. Clone size is given for some rows only: seen once, a few or many times, or a class if the clone is expanded.

D	size	V	J	CDR3	DNA
TRBD1	few	TRBV30	TRBJ2-2	CAWRGQGDTGELFF	TGTGCCTGGAGGGGACAGGGCGACACCGGGGAGCTGTTTTTT
TRBD2	.	TRBV6-5	TRBJ2-7	CASSPKGGPYEQYF	TGTGCCAGCAGCCCCAAGGGAGGGCCGTACGAGCAGTACTTC
TRBD1	.	TRBV30	TRBJ1-2	CARQGASYGYTF	TGTGCTAGACAGGGGGCCTCCTATGGCTACACCTTC
.	.	TRBV18	TRBJ1-1	CASSLSGAMNTEAFF	TGTGCCAGCTCACTATCAGGGGCTATGAACACTGAAGCTTTCTTT
.	.	TRBV4-3	TRBJ2-2	CATGGANTGELFF	TGCGCCACCGGGGGAGCGAACACCGGGGAGCTGTTTTTT
TRBD2	.	TRBV4-2	TRBJ2-5	CASSQGTSGRETQYF	TGTGCCAGCAGCCAGGGGACTAGCGGGCGGGAGACCCAGTACTTC
.	.	TRBV7-2	TRBJ1-3	CASSPLAGQIPNTIYF	TGTGCCAGCAGCCCCCTTGCAGGCCAGATTCCAAACACCATATATTTT
.	.	TRBV13	TRBJ2-5	CASSPRQQETQYF	TGTGCCAGCAGCCCCCGACAGCAAGAGACCCAGTACTTC
TRBD1	.	TRBV7-2	TRBJ1-2	CASSLARDRVNGYTF	TGTGCCAGCAGCTTAGCCCGGGACAGGGTAAACGGCTACACCTTC
TRBD1	.	TRBV5-1	TRBJ2-2	CASSLATGVTNTGELFF	TGCGCCAGCAGCCTAGCGACAGGGGTAACGAACACCGGGGAGCTGTTTTTT
TRBD2	once	TRBV19	TRBJ2-1	CASTPRGLAGEQFF	TGTGCCAGTACCCCTCGCGGACTAGCGGGTGAGCAGTTCTTC
.	once	TRBV27	TRBJ2-7	CASSLIPGDPPYEQYF	TGTGCCAGCAGTTTAATCCCGGGGGATCCCCCCTACGAGCAGTACTTC
.	.	TRBV6-5	TRBJ1-2	CASGQGLNYGYTF	TGTGCCAGCGGGCAGGGCCTTAACTATGGCTACACCTTC
TRBD1	.	TRBV19	TRBJ1-2	CASRRRQGGGYTF	TGTGCCAGTAGACGAAGACAGGGGGGTGGCTACACCTTC
TRBD1	.	TRBV5-1	TRBJ1-5	CASSLSGTENQPQHF	TGCGCCAGCAGCTTGTCTGGGACAGAGAATCAGCCCCAGCATTTT
.	.	TRBV11-3	TRBJ1-2	CASSFGSEPYGYTF	TGTGCCAGCAGCTTTGGCTCAGAACCCTATGGCTACACCTTC
.	.	TRBV5-1	TRBJ2-2	CASSFRLENTGELFF	TGCGCCAGCAGCTTTCGGCTAGAGAACACCGGGGAGCTGTTTTTT
.	few	TRBV2	TRBJ1-2	CAGRNSLEGYTF	TGTGCCGGGAGAAACAGTCTTGAGGGCTACACCTTC
TRBD1	.	TRBV11-2	TRBJ1-6	CASSDPGQGRFLSPLHF	TGTGCCAGCAGCGATCCGGGACAGGGGCGTTTTCTGTCACCCCTCCACTTT
.	.	TRBV4-1	TRBJ2-6	CASSPNESGANVLTF	TGCGCCAGCAGCCCGAACGAGTCTGGGGCCAACGTCCTGACTTTC